This T cell receptor beta chain emerged from a study of T cell repertoires in cytomegalovirus infection. Study context: Public TCR beta signatures indicated both CMV infection and matching HLA type.

One entry per CDR3 protein results from TCRdb running MiXCR on the reads. The sample yields under 800,000 distinct CDR3 sequences, 20% to 25% seen once. Germline V lookup: CDR1 WNHNN, CDR2 SYGVQD (reference sequence). The V gene lost 4 bases and the J gene lost 7 bases, with 14 bases spanning the gap. This CDR3 region has 13 residues. Material for sequencing was CD8+ T cells from PBMCs. The sequence was collected from a human donor in good health (CMV status not recorded). Some clones in this sample may be carry-over from other donors' samples. This chain links TRBV10-1 with TRBJ2-7; D unresolved. The CDR3 reads CASSGAVAEEQYF. The CDR3 region has the DNA TGCGCCAGCAGTGGAGCAGTGGCTGAGGAGCAGTACTTC.